Presented here are 29 T cell receptor beta chains from one specimen sequenced in a study of T cells in Graves' hyperthyroidism and ophthalmopathy. RNA transcripts were the template for amplifying TCR beta CDR3 regions. Carried out on the TCR CDR3, a first-round RT-PCR used the HTBI primer set. TCRdb re-called the multiplex PCR reads with MiXCR, one entry per CDR3 protein. In the table there are nearly 600,000 distinct CDR3 sequences, over 11% of which are singletons. The sample was blood. The receptors come from a young woman with Graves' hyperthyroidism that later progressed to Graves' ophthalmopathy.

The J gene is TRBJ2-4, the V gene TRBV6-1, with TRBD2 as a possible D gene (5 bases). The CDR3 covers 15 residues. Per germline, CDR1 MNHNS and CDR2 SASEGT. V was shortened by 8 bases and J by 2 bases, with 16 bases between the two germline ends. The CDR3 loop is CASWRGLGTKNIQYF. The CDR3 DNA is TGTGCCAGCTGGAGAGGGCTGGGGACCAAAAACATTCAGTACTTC.

This clonotype was observed a handful of times. The chain recombines TRBV6-1 with TRBJ2-2; 8 nucleotides agree with TRBD2. In germline, CDR1 is MNHNS, CDR2 SASEGT. This CDR3 region has 16 residues. The CDR3 DNA sequence: TGTACCTGCACCCTCCGACTAGCGATATATGCCGGGGAGCTGTTTTTT. This sequence encodes CTCTLRLAIYAGELFF.

The sample holds many counts of this clonotype. The chain joins TRBV12-3 or TRBV12-4 to TRBJ1-2; 7 bases agree with TRBD1. This CDR3 spans 16 amino acids. V lost 3 bases and J lost 3; bases outside the gene matches: 10. CDR3: CASSFISGTVDYGYTF. CDR3 sequence (DNA): TGTGCCAGCAGTTTCATTAGCGGGACAGTGGACTATGGCTACACCTTC.

This clonotype came up many times. The gene calls are TRBV19 and TRBJ1-6, with D uncertain. Germline CDR1 reads LNHDA; CDR2 reads SQIVND (reference sequence). This CDR3 spans 14 amino acids. V was pared by 1 base and J by 7 bases, with 8 bases between. The CDR3 region is CASSIAGWNSPLHF. The DNA for the CDR3 is TGTGCCAGTAGTATAGCCGGCTGGAATTCACCCCTCCACTTT.

This clonotype was seen more than once but under ten times. The chain recombines TRBV13 with TRBJ1-1; D call uncertain. V dropped 4 bases and J dropped 8 bases, with 11 bases sitting between them. This CDR3 has 12 amino acids. Looked up from germline, CDR1 is PRHDT and CDR2 is FYEKMQ (reference sequence). The CDR3 region has the DNA TGTGCCAGCAGCTCCACCCTGGTAGAAGCTTTCTTT. Protein: CASSSTLVEAFF.

Only a few counts were recorded for this clonotype. A read error may account for a junction end that differs from germline. The V gene is TRBV18, the J gene TRBJ1-1; 8 bases line up with TRBD1. Looked up from germline, CDR1 is KGHSH and CDR2 is LQKENI. The CDR3 covers 17 residues. As DNA, the CDR3 is TGTGCCGGCTCACCACCGGAGGTCCAGGGGGCGCAAACTGAAGCTTTCTTT. Translated: CAGSPPEVQGAQTEAFF. Using reference TRBV18 and TRBJ1-1 for the parts outside the CDR3, the full variable domain is NAGVMQNPRHLVRRRGQEARLRCSPMKGHSHVYWYRQLPEEGLKFMVYLQKENIIDESGMPKERFSAEFPKEGPSILRIQQVVRGDSAAYFCAGSPPEVQGAQTEAFFGQGTRLTVV.

This clonotype was counted at least ten times. This chain links TRBV7-3 with TRBJ2-1; the D gene is possibly TRBD2 (6 bases). The CDR3 spans 13 residues. V lost 2 bases, J lost 10 bases, and 12 bases lay in between. Germline CDR1 SGHTA, CDR2 FQGTGA. The CDR3 loop reads CASSLLEGGEQFF. The CDR3, as DNA: TGTGCCAGCAGCTTACTGGAGGGAGGCGAGCAGTTCTTC.

At least ten counts were recorded for this clonotype. The chain combines TRBV2 with TRBJ2-1, with D possibly matching TRBD2 (6 bases). Per germline, CDR1 SNHLY and CDR2 FYNNEI. V shed 1 base and J shed 0 bases, with 7 bases lying between them. CDR3 length: 15 residues. The CDR3 DNA sequence: TGTGCCAGCAGTGAAGACGGGAGCTCCTACAATGAGCAGTTCTTC. This gives the protein CASSEDGSSYNEQFF. The full variable domain, its missing parts supplied by reference TRBV2 and TRBJ2-1, is EPEVTQTPSHQVTQMGQEVILRCVPISNHLYFYWYRQILGQKVEFLVSFYNNEISEKSEIFDDQFSVERPDGSNFTLKIRSTKLEDSAMYFCASSEDGSSYNEQFFGPGTRLTVL.

V usage is TRBV4-2 and J usage is TRBJ2-3; D is possibly TRBD2 (5 bases). Germline assignment: CDR1 LGHNA and CDR2 YNFKEQ. The CDR3 loop spans 14 amino acids. The ends were cut back, 1 base at V and 4 bases at J, with 9 bases in the middle. CDR3 region: CASSQGGSADTQYF. CDR3 in DNA: TGTGCCAGCAGCCAAGGCGGGTCTGCAGATACGCAGTATTTT.

This clonotype showed up just once. Since the CDR3 does not end with the conserved phenylalanine or tryptophan, this likely comes from a read error. It is unclear where the CDR3 begins or ends on the DNA, so no DNA is shown, and the CDR3 is as TCRdb lists it. The V call is TRBV11-2, the J call TRBJ1-5; TRBD1, the table's D call, was not compared with the DNA. Germline CDR1 and CDR2: SGHAT and FQNNGV. The CDR3 is made up of 15 amino acids, end residues included. The CDR3 sequence: CASSLDRDPSGPPHL.

V gene TRBV5-6 combines with J gene TRBJ1-5, with TRBD1 matching 7 bases. The germline CDR1 and CDR2 sequences are SGHDT and YYEEEE. With 4 bases clipped from V and 3 bases from J, the junction kept 7 bases outside the gene matches. CDR3 length: 15 amino acids. The CDR3 protein is CASSRTGEDNQPQHF. CDR3 in DNA: TGTGCCAGCAGCCGGACAGGAGAGGACAATCAGCCCCAGCATTTT.

This clonotype came up many times. This chain links TRBV28 with TRBJ1-6; 10 bases align to TRBD1. Looked up from germline, CDR1 is MDHEN and CDR2 is SYDVKM. The CDR3 is made up of 15 amino acids. V dropped 5 bases and J dropped 9; count of bases not matched to a gene: 7. The CDR3 loop is CASSQRQGAGSPLHF. CDR3 nucleotide sequence: TGTGCCAGCAGTCAACGACAGGGGGCCGGTTCACCCCTCCACTTT.

This clonotype was counted ten times or more. The genes are TRBV12-3 or TRBV12-4 and TRBJ1-2; D remains unclear. Deletions cut 5 bases from V and 6 bases from J, with 16 bases between. The CDR3 sequence is 14 residues long. Here the CDR3 DNA reads TGTGCCAGCAGTCCCTCTCCGGATCCGAATGGCTACACCTTC. It specifies CASSPSPDPNGYTF.

This clonotype is a singleton in its sample. The CDR3, as DNA: TGTGCCAGCAGTTTAGGCCCCCTCGGTACTGGAAACACCATATATTTT. Translation gives CASSLGPLGTGNTIYF. The chain joins TRBV12-3 or TRBV12-4 to TRBJ1-3, with no clear D. V was trimmed by 1 base and J by 2 bases, leaving 12 bases between them. There are 16 residues in the CDR3.

The chain recombines TRBV7-3 with TRBJ1-6; D is perhaps TRBD1 (6 bases). In germline, CDR1 is SGHTA, CDR2 FQGTGA. The CDR3 loop spans 16 amino acids. V was shortened by 2 bases and J by 5 bases, with 13 bases between the two germline ends. The CDR3 region has the DNA TGTGCCAGCAGCTTATTCCCTACAGGGAATAATTCACCCCTCCACTTT. Protein product: CASSLFPTGNNSPLHF.

This clonotype occurred a few times. The chain is built from TRBV30 and TRBJ2-3; D not resolved. V was clipped by 0 bases and J by 0 bases, with 7 bases between them. Germline values: CDR1 GTSNPN, CDR2 SVGIG (reference sequence). This CDR3 contains 14 residues. CDR3 loop: CAWSVSLSTDTQYF. The CDR3 DNA follows: TGTGCCTGGAGTGTTTCTCTTAGCACAGATACGCAGTATTTT.

The table lists this clonotype with a count of one. A single base separates this from a much larger clone, so it may be a read error. The conserved phenylalanine or tryptophan is not found at the CDR3 terminus, so this likely reflects a read error. V usage is TRBV19 and J usage is TRBJ1-1; possible D gene TRBD1, 6 bases. The CDR3 extends over 14 amino acids. Trimming removed 6 bases at V and 4 bases at J, with 15 bases between. Germline assignment: CDR1 LNHDA and CDR2 SQIVND (reference sequence). The chain's CDR3 is CASSLGQRGTEAFL. In nucleotides, the CDR3 is TGTGCCAGTAGCCTCGGACAGAGAGGCACTGAAGCTTTCCTT.

The chain joins TRBV7-9 to TRBJ1-2; 7 nucleotides line up with TRBD1. Losses at the gene ends were 3 bases for V and 1 base for J; bases not matched to a gene: 8. Germline CDR1 and CDR2: SEHNR and FQNEAQ (reference sequence). The length of the CDR3 is 16 residues. The CDR3 sequence is CASSFSDREYNYGYTF. Here the CDR3 DNA reads TGTGCCAGCAGCTTTTCCGACAGGGAGTATAACTATGGCTACACCTTC.

This clonotype was detected many times. The V gene is TRBV7-9, the J gene TRBJ2-5, with a tentative D call TRBD2 (6 bases). The germline CDR1 and CDR2 sequences are SEHNR and FQNEAQ (reference sequence). The CDR3 is 14 residues long. Trimming took off 1 base at V and 5 bases at J, with 11 bases between the two ends. CDR3 sequence: CASSLVGSWETQYF. The CDR3 DNA is TGTGCCAGCAGCTTAGTCGGGAGTTGGGAGACCCAGTACTTC.

This clonotype occurred many times. The J gene is TRBJ1-5, the V gene TRBV7-2; D unresolved. This CDR3 contains 13 residues. Trimming stripped 5 bases from V and 1 base from J, with 6 bases between. CDR1 and CDR2 (germline): SGHTA, FQGNSA. For the CDR3, the DNA is TGTGCCAGCAGCGTACGGAGCAATCAGCCCCAGCATTTT. This sequence encodes CASSVRSNQPQHF.

This clonotype was counted ten times or more. One junction end disagrees with the germline gene, perhaps due to a read error. The gene calls are TRBV27 and TRBJ2-1; the D is unclear. The CDR3 consists of 15 residues. CDR1 and CDR2 from the germline V gene are MNHEY and SMNVEV (reference sequence). CDR3 sequence reads: CASSLWGSAYNKQFF. For the CDR3, the DNA is TGTGCCAGCAGTTTATGGGGATCGGCCTACAATAAGCAGTTCTTC.

This clonotype was seen ten or more times. It may be a read error: a sequence one base away is much more abundant. The chain is built from TRBV19 and TRBJ2-2, with D unclear. V was clipped by 9 bases and J by 5 bases, with 7 bases between them. The CDR3 extends over 11 amino acids. Germline assignment: CDR1 LNHDA and CDR2 SQIVND (reference sequence). The CDR3 DNA follows: TGTGCCAGCAGCATAACCGGGGAGCTGTTTTTT. Its translation is CASSITGELFF.

This chain connects TRBV9 to TRBJ2-1; D ambiguous. V was trimmed by 3 bases and J by 4 bases, leaving 20 bases between them. Germline-derived CDR1 and CDR2 are SGDLS and YYNGEE. The CDR3 runs 17 residues. The CDR3 DNA sequence: TGTGCCAGCAGCGACATGGCAGAGGCCAAACCTTACAATGAGCAGTTCTTC. As protein: CASSDMAEAKPYNEQFF. Full variable domain (outside the CDR3, taken from reference TRBV9 and TRBJ2-1): DSGVTQTPKHLITATGQRVTLRCSPRSGDLSVYWYQQSLDQGLQFLIQYYNGEERAKGNILERFSAQQFPDLHSELNLSSLELGDSALYFCASSDMAEAKPYNEQFFGPGTRLTVL.

This clonotype was seen a few times. V gene TRBV10-2 combines with J gene TRBJ2-1; 12 nucleotides match TRBD2. Germline-derived CDR1 and CDR2 are WSHSY and SAAADI. Trimming cost V 8 bases and J 8 bases; bases outside gene matches: 13. The CDR3 is 16 residues long. The CDR3 DNA follows: TGCGCCAGCTCCGGAAGTCTAGCGGGAGGGCCCCATGAGCAGTTCTTC. Its protein product is CASSGSLAGGPHEQFF.

This clonotype has a count of ten or more. The chain recombines TRBV10-3 with TRBJ1-5; D may be TRBD1 (5 bases). V lost 4 bases to trimming and J lost 5 bases, with 6 bases between them. The CDR3 runs to 12 residues. Germline V gene lookup returns CDR1 ENHRY and CDR2 SYGVKD. Here the CDR3 DNA reads TGTGCCATCAGTGGGGGGGATCAGCCCCAGCATTTT. It yields the protein CAISGGDQPQHF.

The chain employs TRBV6-1 and TRBJ1-6; D unclear. CDR3 length equals 12 residues. CDR1 and CDR2 from the germline V gene are MNHNS and SASEGT. The germline V and J ends were trimmed by 6 bases and 9 bases, with 9 bases remaining between them. CDR3 residues: CASSQLSSPLHF. CDR3 bases: TGTGCCAGCAGCCAATTGAGTTCACCCCTCCACTTT.

The table lists this clonotype with a count of one. Being one base from a much bigger clone, this may be a read error. The V gene is TRBV9, the J gene TRBJ1-2, with a possible D match to TRBD1 (5 bases). This CDR3 spans 14 amino acids. Germline V gene sequence: CDR1 SGDLS, CDR2 YYNGEE. CDR3 bases: TGTGTCAGCACCAAGGACACCTCTAACTATGGCTACACCTTC. Translating gives CVSTKDTSNYGYTF.

The rearrangement uses TRBV25-1 and TRBJ1-6; D call uncertain. Germline CDR1 is MGHDK and CDR2 is SYGVNS. The CDR3 runs to 14 residues. V was clipped by 1 base and J by 9 bases, with 10 bases between them. The CDR3 DNA follows: TGTGCCAGCAGTGAATTTAGACTACCTTCACCCCTCCACTTT. Protein product: CASSEFRLPSPLHF.

The sample holds many counts of this clonotype. J is TRBJ1-5 and V is TRBV30, with D unresolved. V lost 3 bases, J lost 5 bases, and 17 bases lay in between. The CDR3 extends over 15 amino acids. Germline values: CDR1 GTSNPN, CDR2 SVGIG (reference sequence). The CDR3 DNA reads TGTGCCTGGAGCCCTTACATCCTAAAGGATCAGCCCCAGCATTTT. Translating it yields CAWSPYILKDQPQHF.